A single sample gave rise to the 26 T cell receptor beta chains below, sequenced in a study of human T cells and chemical hapten exposure. Time point given: pre-sensitization, week 0. This sample's treatment: therapeutic diphenylcyclopropenone sensitization with weekly scalp DPC. TCRdb re-called the RACE reads with MiXCR, one entry per CDR3 protein. In the table there are over 300,000 distinct CDR3 sequences, approximately 5% of which are singletons. This material consisted of whole blood, taken in connection with sensitization to the hapten diphenylcyclopropenone (DPC). All receptors derive from a woman in her forties or fifties with alopecia areata. Some clones in this sample may be carry-over from other donors' samples.

Only a few counts were recorded for this clonotype. The V gene is TRBV28, the J gene TRBJ1-6; TRBD1 aligns across 7 bases. V shed 6 bases and J 5 bases; nucleotides not matched to a gene: 7. CDR1 MDHEN and CDR2 SYDVKM come from the germline V gene. The CDR3 runs to 15 residues. This chain's CDR3 is CASSEGTAHNSPLHF. Here the CDR3 DNA reads TGTGCCAGCAGCGAAGGGACAGCTCATAATTCACCCCTCCACTTT.

This clonotype was observed a few times. The gene calls are TRBV27 and TRBJ2-1; 10 positions agree with TRBD1. With V trimmed by 3 bases and J by 8 bases, 4 bases remained unmatched. Germline V lookup: CDR1 MNHEY, CDR2 SMNVEV (reference sequence). The CDR3 is 14 amino acids. The CDR3 DNA reads TGTGCCAGCAGTTTCGGACAGGGGGGGGATGAGCAGTTCTTC. As protein: CASSFGQGGDEQFF.

This clonotype was seen at least ten times. The chain carries TRBV27 and TRBJ2-3; 11 positions agree with TRBD2. Germline trimming cut 9 bases from V and 2 bases from J; bases unmatched to any gene: 7. The CDR3 sequence is 15 residues long. The germline gives CDR1 MNHEY, CDR2 SMNVEV (reference sequence). The DNA for the CDR3 is TGTGCCAGTCATGGTAGCGGGAGGGCCACAGATACGCAGTATTTT. It codes for CASHGSGRATDTQYF.

This clonotype came up many times. This sequence joins TRBV7-9 and TRBJ2-1; D remains unclear. The CDR3 is made up of 10 amino acids. Looked up from germline, CDR1 is SEHNR and CDR2 is FQNEAQ (reference sequence). Deletions cut 5 bases from V and 10 bases from J, with 6 bases between. CDR3 region: CASSVREQFF. The CDR3, as DNA: TGTGCCAGCAGCGTCCGGGAGCAGTTCTTC.

The chain couples TRBV27 to TRBJ1-1, with D hard to call. Germline-derived CDR1 and CDR2 are MNHEY and SMNVEV (reference sequence). The CDR3 has 15 residues. Trimming took 0 bases from V and 1 from J, leaving 9 bases between them. CDR3 DNA sequence: TGTGCCAGCAGTTTATCGGGGAGTTGGAACACTGAAGCTTTCTTT. The encoded protein is CASSLSGSWNTEAFF.

This clonotype was detected a few times. The rearrangement uses TRBV6-2 or TRBV6-3 and TRBJ1-2; 7 bases map to TRBD1. V dropped 5 bases and J dropped 8; count of bases not matched to a gene: 11. The germline CDR1 and CDR2 sequences are MNHEY and SVGEGT. This CDR3 comprises 14 residues. The CDR3 DNA reads as TGTGCCAGCAGTGGACAGGCAATTTCAGGCGGCTACACCTTC. Its protein is CASSGQAISGGYTF.

The chain uses TRBV11-2 and TRBJ2-1; D is possibly TRBD1 or TRBD2 (6 bases each). The germline CDR1 and CDR2 sequences are SGHAT and FQNNGV. Trimming took 4 bases from V and 10 from J, leaving 17 bases between them. The CDR3 runs 14 residues. CDR3 nucleotides: TGTGCCAGCAGCTCGAGGCCAGGGGAGGTCGAGCAGTTCTTC. Translated: CASSSRPGEVEQFF.

V usage is TRBV5-1 and J usage is TRBJ2-4, with a tentative D call TRBD1 (6 bases). Germline CDR1 reads SGHRS; CDR2 reads YFSETQ. There are 14 residues in the CDR3. V shed 2 bases and J shed 8 bases, with 14 bases lying between them. The CDR3 DNA reads TGCGCCAGCAGCTTAGGGCAGGGGATCCACATTCAGTACTTC. This translates into CASSLGQGIHIQYF.

The J gene is TRBJ1-4, the V gene TRBV29-1; tentatively, D is TRBD1 (5 bases). V lost 7 bases and J 6 bases, leaving 12 bases between the germline ends. Germline CDR1 reads SQVTM; CDR2 reads ANQGSEA. The CDR3 has 12 residues. This CDR3 reads CSAAQGYEKLFF. The CDR3 nucleotides read TGCAGCGCGGCTCAGGGTTATGAAAAACTGTTTTTT.

This clonotype was seen ten or more times. V usage is TRBV29-1 and J usage is TRBJ2-7, with 8 bases fitting TRBD1. V lost 5 bases, J lost 0 bases, and 3 bases stayed unmatched. The CDR3 runs to 13 residues. In germline, CDR1 is SQVTM, CDR2 ANQGSEA. In DNA form, the CDR3 reads TGCAGCGTTAGGACAGGGTTCTCCTACGAGCAGTACTTC. Residues: CSVRTGFSYEQYF.

This clonotype was counted at least ten times. The rearrangement joins TRBV4-2 to TRBJ1-3; no firm D call. The CDR3 runs to 16 residues. The germline CDR1 and CDR2 sequences are LGHNA and YNFKEQ. Trimming stripped 4 bases from V and 0 bases from J, with 13 bases between. CDR3 nucleotides: TGTGCCAGCAGCCCAGAAGTGGTTAGCTCTGGAAACACCATATATTTT. Amino acid sequence: CASSPEVVSSGNTIYF.

This clonotype was seen at least ten times. This sequence joins TRBV11-1 and TRBJ2-1; D ambiguous. V lost 5 bases and J 4 bases, leaving 9 bases between the germline ends. Looked up from germline, CDR1 is SGHAT and CDR2 is FQDESV (reference sequence). This CDR3 is 13 amino acids long. The CDR3 spells CASSLRGYNEQFF. CDR3 DNA sequence: TGTGCCAGCAGCCTACGAGGATACAATGAGCAGTTCTTC.

This clonotype was counted many times. The rearrangement joins TRBV10-3 to TRBJ2-1; TRBD2 aligns across 10 bases. Trimming at V came to 4 bases and at J to 12 bases, leaving 3 bases not matched to a gene. This CDR3 has 12 residues. Germline CDR1 and CDR2: ENHRY and SYGVKD. Here the CDR3 reads CAISVPSGGQFF. CDR3 bases: TGTGCCATCAGTGTCCCTAGCGGGGGGCAGTTCTTC.

In this sample, this clonotype turned up many times. The V and J genes are TRBV20-1 and TRBJ2-7; 8 bases align to TRBD2. The germline V gene encodes CDR1 DFQATT and CDR2 SNEGSKA (reference sequence). Trimming cost V 5 bases and J 3 bases; bases outside gene matches: 6. The CDR3 extends over 13 amino acids. This CDR3 reads CSAAPGTSYEQYF. CDR3 nucleotides: TGCAGTGCTGCTCCCGGGACTAGCTACGAGCAGTACTTC.

The chain combines TRBV27 with TRBJ2-1; D remains unclear. Germline V gene lookup returns CDR1 MNHEY and CDR2 SMNVEV (reference sequence). Trimming removed 7 bases at V and 8 bases at J, with 9 bases between. This CDR3 region has 11 residues. The CDR3 DNA sequence: TGTGCCAGCATGTTTAGGGATGAGCAGTTCTTC. Its translation is CASMFRDEQFF.

In DNA, the CDR3 is TGTGCCAGCAGCCAAGGACGGTACTCTGGAAACACCATATATTTT. As protein: CASSQGRYSGNTIYF. This chain connects TRBV3-1 to TRBJ1-3; no definite D call. V dropped 1 base and J dropped 0 bases, with 7 bases sitting between them. This CDR3 is 15 amino acids long. Per germline, CDR1 LGHDT and CDR2 YNNKEL (reference sequence).

The rearrangement joins TRBV5-4 to TRBJ2-7; D remains ambiguous. The CDR3 is 14 amino acids. In germline, CDR1 is SGHNT, CDR2 YYREEE (reference sequence). V was cut by 3 bases and J by 2 bases, with 12 bases left in between. CDR3 DNA sequence: TGTGCCAGCAGCTCTTCCGGGCAGACCTACGAGCAGTACTTC. The encoded protein is CASSSSGQTYEQYF.

The chain uses TRBV5-1 and TRBJ1-1; 7 bases match TRBD1. The CDR3 spans 15 residues. J gave up 4 bases and V 0 bases, and 6 bases lay outside the gene matches. The germline CDR1 and CDR2 sequences are SGHRS and YFSETQ. The CDR3 region has the DNA TGCGCCAGCAGCTTGGCTGTGACAGGGTTCACTGAAGCTTTCTTT. The encoded protein is CASSLAVTGFTEAFF.

This clonotype has a count of ten or more. The chain joins TRBV5-8 to TRBJ1-1, with D maybe TRBD1 (5 bases). V lost 1 base to trimming and J lost 3 bases, with 7 bases between them. Germline V gene lookup returns CDR1 SGHTS and CDR2 YDEGEE. This CDR3 spans 13 amino acids. The CDR3, as DNA: TGTGCCAGCAGCTTGTGGGACGACACTGAAGCTTTCTTT. Translation: CASSLWDDTEAFF.

This clonotype appeared many times. The rearrangement joins TRBV10-3 to TRBJ2-1; D gene uncertain. The CDR3 contains 14 residues. CDR1 and CDR2 from the germline V gene are ENHRY and SYGVKD. The V gene lost 2 bases and the J gene lost 8 bases, with 13 bases spanning the gap. Here the CDR3 reads CAISERSTPDEQFF. DNA of the CDR3: TGTGCCATCAGTGAGCGGTCTACCCCCGATGAGCAGTTCTTC.

The rearrangement uses TRBV3-1 and TRBJ1-1; D possibly corresponds to TRBD1 (5 bases). The V gene lost 5 bases and the J gene lost 2 bases, with 15 bases spanning the gap. The CDR3 is made up of 15 amino acids. The germline gives CDR1 LGHDT, CDR2 YNNKEL (reference sequence). The DNA for the CDR3 is TGTGCCAGCAGCGGTCGGTTTGGGGGAAACACTGAAGCTTTCTTT. It yields the protein CASSGRFGGNTEAFF.

In this sample, this clonotype turned up many times. The chain joins TRBV6-2 or TRBV6-3 to TRBJ1-5; D is possibly TRBD1 (5 bases). The CDR3 sequence is 13 residues long. V lost 1 base, J lost 6 bases, and 7 bases lay in between. The germline V gene encodes CDR1 MNHEY and CDR2 SVGEGT. CDR3 protein: CASSYWGGQPQHF. DNA of the CDR3: TGTGCCAGCAGTTACTGGGGGGGTCAGCCCCAGCATTTT.

This clonotype was seen repeatedly, ten times or more. The J gene is TRBJ1-5, the V gene TRBV7-2; 8 positions match TRBD1. Germline CDR1 SGHTA, CDR2 FQGNSA. This CDR3 is 13 amino acids long. The trim removed 10 bases at V and 2 bases at J, leaving 4 bases unmatched. The CDR3, as DNA: TGTGCCATCGACAGGGGCGGCAATCAGCCCCAGCATTTT. Translating gives CAIDRGGNQPQHF.

This clonotype was picked up many times. V gene TRBV4-3 combines with J gene TRBJ2-3; 10 bases agree with TRBD1. CDR1 is LGHNA, CDR2 YSLEER, per germline. The length of the CDR3 is 15 residues. The J segment lost 4 bases and the V segment lost 3 bases, leaving 4 bases of the junction unmatched. The DNA of the CDR3 is TGCGCCAGCAGCCACCGGACAGGGGGTCCAGATACGCAGTATTTT. Amino acids: CASSHRTGGPDTQYF.

This clonotype was picked up many times. V and J are TRBV6-5 and TRBJ2-3; D possibly uses TRBD1 or TRBD2 (5 bases each). The germline V gene encodes CDR1 MNHEY and CDR2 SVGAGI. V gave up 3 bases and J gave up 0 bases, with 10 bases separating them. The CDR3 runs to 15 residues. CDR3 bases: TGTGCCAGCAGTTATTTGGGACCTAGCACAGATACGCAGTATTTT. It specifies CASSYLGPSTDTQYF.

This clonotype was seen ten or more times. The V call is TRBV30, the J call TRBJ2-2; possibly TRBD2 for D (6 bases). V lost 4 bases and J 7 bases, leaving 13 bases between the germline ends. The CDR3 extends over 13 amino acids. The germline CDR1 and CDR2 sequences are GTSNPN and SVGIG (reference sequence). The CDR3: CAWTRGANGELFF. The CDR3 nucleotides are TGTGCCTGGACGCGCGGGGCTAACGGGGAGCTGTTTTTT.